The present T cell receptor (beta chain) was sequenced within a study of T cell changes during pregnancy in multiple sclerosis (dated by TCRdb to the late 2010s). A note on the overall study: The study examined how the T cell repertoire changed over the course of pregnancy in women with multiple sclerosis.

The receptor library was made with the immunoSEQ multiplex PCR assay. The immuneACCESS repertoire file appears here via TCRdb, limited to in-frame rearrangements. These files lack a portion of the clones; in checked studies, under half of the deficit traces to unresolved V genes, and the cause of the others is not known. The sample table lists 40,000 to 50,000 clones, 90% of them with a count of one. Together, the top ten hold 7% of the sample. A word on this clone: Its antigen has not been determined. Base qualities are not provided; no much larger clone lies one nucleotide away.

V has 0 bases trimmed and J has 2 bases trimmed; junction bases matching no gene number 4. Based on the germline V gene (reference sequence), the CDR1 and CDR2 sequences are LNHDA and SQIVND. Spanning cysteine to phenylalanine, the CDR3 consists of 16 amino acids. This entry keeps only the CDR3 DNA: 48 bases, framed from base 1. This clonotype was sampled from a female donor with multiple sclerosis, enrolled in a pregnancy study. The chain employs TRBV19 and TRBJ2-5; TRBD2 agrees with 9 junctional bases. The specimen was CD8+ T cells from peripheral blood mononuclear cells, collected in the third trimester of pregnancy. DNA sequence: TGTGCCAGTAGTATAGAAGCGGGGGGTTATCAAGAGACCCAGTACTTC. This codes for CASSIEAGGYQETQYF.